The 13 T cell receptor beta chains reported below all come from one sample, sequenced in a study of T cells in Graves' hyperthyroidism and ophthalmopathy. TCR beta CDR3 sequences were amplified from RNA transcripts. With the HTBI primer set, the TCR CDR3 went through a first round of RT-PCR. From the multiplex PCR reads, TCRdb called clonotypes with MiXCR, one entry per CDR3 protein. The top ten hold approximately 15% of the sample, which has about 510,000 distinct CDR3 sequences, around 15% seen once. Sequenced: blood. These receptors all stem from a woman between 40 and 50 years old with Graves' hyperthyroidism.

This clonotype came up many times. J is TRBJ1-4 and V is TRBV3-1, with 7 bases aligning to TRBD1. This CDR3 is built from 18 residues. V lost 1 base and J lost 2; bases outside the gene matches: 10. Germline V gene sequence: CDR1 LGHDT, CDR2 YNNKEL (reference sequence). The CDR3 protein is CASSQGGGSRRTNEKLFF. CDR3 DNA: TGTGCCAGCAGCCAAGGAGGGGGCTCCAGGCGGACTAATGAAAAACTGTTTTTT.

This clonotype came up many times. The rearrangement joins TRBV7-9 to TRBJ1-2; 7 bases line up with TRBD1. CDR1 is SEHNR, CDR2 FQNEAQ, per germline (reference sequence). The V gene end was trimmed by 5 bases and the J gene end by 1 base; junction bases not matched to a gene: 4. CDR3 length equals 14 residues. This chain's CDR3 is CASSPGQLNYGYTF. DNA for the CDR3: TGTGCCAGCAGCCCGGGACAGCTTAACTATGGCTACACCTTC.

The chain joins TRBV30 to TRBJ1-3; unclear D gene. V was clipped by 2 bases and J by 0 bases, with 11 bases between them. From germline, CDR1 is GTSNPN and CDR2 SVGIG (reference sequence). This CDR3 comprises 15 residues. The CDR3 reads CAWSNVALSGNTIYF. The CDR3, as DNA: TGTGCCTGGAGTAATGTTGCTCTCTCTGGAAACACCATATATTTT.

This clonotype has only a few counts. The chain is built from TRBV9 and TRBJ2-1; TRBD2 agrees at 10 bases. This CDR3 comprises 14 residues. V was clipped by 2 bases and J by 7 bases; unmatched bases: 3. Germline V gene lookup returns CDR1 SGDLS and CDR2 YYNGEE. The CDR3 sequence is CASSVWTSGNEQFF. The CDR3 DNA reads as TGTGCCAGCAGCGTCTGGACTAGCGGAAATGAGCAGTTCTTC.

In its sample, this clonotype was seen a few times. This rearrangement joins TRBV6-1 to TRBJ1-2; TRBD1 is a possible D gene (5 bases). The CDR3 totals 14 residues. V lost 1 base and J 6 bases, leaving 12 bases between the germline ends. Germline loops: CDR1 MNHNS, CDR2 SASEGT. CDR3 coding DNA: TGTGCCAGCAGTGAAGGGGGGGTTCTAGATGGCTACACCTTC. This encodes CASSEGGVLDGYTF.

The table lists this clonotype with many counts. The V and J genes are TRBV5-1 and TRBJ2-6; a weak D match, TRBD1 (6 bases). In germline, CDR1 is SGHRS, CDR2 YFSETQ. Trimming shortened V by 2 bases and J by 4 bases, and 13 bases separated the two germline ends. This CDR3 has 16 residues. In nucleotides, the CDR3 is TGCGCCAGCAGCTTTCAACAGGGAGCCGGGGCCAACGTCCTGACTTTC. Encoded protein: CASSFQQGAGANVLTF.

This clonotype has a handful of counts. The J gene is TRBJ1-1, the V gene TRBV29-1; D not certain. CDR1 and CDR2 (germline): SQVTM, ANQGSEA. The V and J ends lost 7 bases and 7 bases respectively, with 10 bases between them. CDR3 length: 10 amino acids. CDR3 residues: CSGIEVEAFF. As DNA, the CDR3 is TGCAGCGGGATAGAGGTTGAAGCTTTCTTT.

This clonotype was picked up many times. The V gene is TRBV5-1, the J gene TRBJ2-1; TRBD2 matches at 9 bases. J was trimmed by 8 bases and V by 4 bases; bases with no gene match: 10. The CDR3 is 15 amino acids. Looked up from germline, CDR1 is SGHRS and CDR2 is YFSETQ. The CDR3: CASSKSVAGADEQFF. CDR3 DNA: TGCGCCAGCAGCAAATCCGTAGCGGGAGCGGATGAGCAGTTCTTC.

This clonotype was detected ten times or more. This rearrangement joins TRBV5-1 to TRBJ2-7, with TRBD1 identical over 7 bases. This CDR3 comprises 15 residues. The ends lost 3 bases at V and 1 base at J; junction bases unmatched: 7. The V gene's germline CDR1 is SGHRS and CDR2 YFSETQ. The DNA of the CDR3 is TGCGCCAGCAGCTCAACAGGGGATCGGTCCTACGAGCAGTACTTC. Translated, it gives CASSSTGDRSYEQYF.

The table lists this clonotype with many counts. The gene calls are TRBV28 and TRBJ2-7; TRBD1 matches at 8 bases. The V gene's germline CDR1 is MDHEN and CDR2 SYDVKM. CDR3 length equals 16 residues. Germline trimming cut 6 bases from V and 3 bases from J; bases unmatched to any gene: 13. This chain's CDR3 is CASSPAPVGQGYEQYF. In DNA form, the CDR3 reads TGTGCCAGCAGCCCTGCCCCCGTAGGACAGGGCTACGAGCAGTACTTC.

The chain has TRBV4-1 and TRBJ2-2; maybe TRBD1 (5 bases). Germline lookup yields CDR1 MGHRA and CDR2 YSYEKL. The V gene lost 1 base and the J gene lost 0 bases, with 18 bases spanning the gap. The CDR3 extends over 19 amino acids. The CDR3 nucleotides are TGCGCCAGCAGCCAAGCTTTTGTGACAGTATCGTCGAACACCGGGGAGCTGTTTTTT. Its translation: CASSQAFVTVSSNTGELFF.

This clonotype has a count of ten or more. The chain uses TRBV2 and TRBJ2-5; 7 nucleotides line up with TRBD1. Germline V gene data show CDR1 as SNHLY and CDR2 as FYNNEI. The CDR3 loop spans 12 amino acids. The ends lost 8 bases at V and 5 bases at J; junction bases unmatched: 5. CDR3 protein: CASYDREETQYF. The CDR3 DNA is TGTGCCAGCTATGACAGGGAGGAGACCCAGTACTTC.

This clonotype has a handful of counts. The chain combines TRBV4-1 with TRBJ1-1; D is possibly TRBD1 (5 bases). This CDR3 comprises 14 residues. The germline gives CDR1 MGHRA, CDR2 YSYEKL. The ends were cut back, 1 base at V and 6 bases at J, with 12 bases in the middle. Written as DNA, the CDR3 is TGCGCCAGCAGCCAAGGGGAGGGGACCCCTGAAGCTTTCTTT. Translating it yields CASSQGEGTPEAFF.